This T cell receptor (beta chain) appears in the sequencing data of a study of T cells after yellow fever vaccination. The CDR3 loop spans 15 amino acids. The germline CDR1 and CDR2 sequences are DFQATT and SNEGSKA (reference sequence). The V and J ends lost 0 bases and 6 bases respectively, with 17 bases between them. In this sample, this clonotype turned up a few times. Its antigen is not known. General study results and limits: When the response was secondary, it was weaker but reached its peak faster, day 5 versus 15. There was a small share of clonotypes that showed up in both the CD4 and CD8 compartments. Booster sampling recovered most clones from primary vaccination (approximately 97% CD4, roughly 88% CD8).

They built TCR cDNA with 5'RACE template switching, a step that put in a universal primer site and UMIs. MiXCR, run by TCRdb on the 5' RACE reads, gives a single entry per CDR3 protein. Among 70,000 to 80,000 distinct CDR3 sequences listed, about 7.3% were seen once. The clonotype comes from a man younger than 35 who received the YFV17D yellow fever vaccine. The genes are TRBV20-1 and TRBJ1-1; no clear D. The starting material was CD8+ T cells sorted from PBMCs, obtained roughly 10 days after the first yellow fever vaccination. The CDR3 bases are TGCAGTGCTAGAGATCGGGTTCCCCGGAGGCCTGAAGCTTTCTTT. Translation gives CSARDRVPRRPEAFF.